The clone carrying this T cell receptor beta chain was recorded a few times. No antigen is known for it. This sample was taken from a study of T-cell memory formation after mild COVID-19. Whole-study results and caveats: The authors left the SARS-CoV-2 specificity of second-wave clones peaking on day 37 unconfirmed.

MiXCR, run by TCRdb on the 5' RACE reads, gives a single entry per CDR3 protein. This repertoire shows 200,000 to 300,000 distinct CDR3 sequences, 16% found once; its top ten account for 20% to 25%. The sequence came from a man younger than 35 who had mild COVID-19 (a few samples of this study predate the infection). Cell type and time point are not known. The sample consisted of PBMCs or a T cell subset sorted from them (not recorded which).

The CDR3 region is CATSDADDTRTDTQYF. As DNA, the CDR3 is TGTGCCACCAGTGATGCGGACGACACCCGCACAGATACGCAGTATTTT. This sequence joins TRBV24-1 and TRBJ2-3; D ambiguous. V was trimmed by 3 bases and J by 1 base, leaving 13 bases between them. CDR1 is KGHDR, CDR2 SFDVKD, per germline. The CDR3 loop spans 16 amino acids.